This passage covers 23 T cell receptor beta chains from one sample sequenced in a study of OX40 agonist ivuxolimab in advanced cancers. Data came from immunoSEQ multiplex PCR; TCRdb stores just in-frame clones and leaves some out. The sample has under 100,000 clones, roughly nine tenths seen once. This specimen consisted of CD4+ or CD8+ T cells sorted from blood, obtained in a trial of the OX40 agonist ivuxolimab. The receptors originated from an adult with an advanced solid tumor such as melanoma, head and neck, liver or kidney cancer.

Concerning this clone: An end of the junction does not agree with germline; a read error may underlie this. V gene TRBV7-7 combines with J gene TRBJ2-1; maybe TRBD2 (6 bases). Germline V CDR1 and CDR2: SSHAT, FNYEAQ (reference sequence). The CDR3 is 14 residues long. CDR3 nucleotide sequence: TGTGCTAGCAGCCCTTCGGGAGAGGGAAATGAGCAGTTCTTC. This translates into CASSPSGEGNEQFF.

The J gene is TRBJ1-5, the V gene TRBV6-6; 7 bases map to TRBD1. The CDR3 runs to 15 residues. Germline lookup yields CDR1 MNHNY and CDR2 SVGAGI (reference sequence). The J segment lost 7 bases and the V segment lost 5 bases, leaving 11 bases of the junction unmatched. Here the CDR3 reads CASSDYRGKGQPQHF. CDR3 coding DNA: TGTGCCAGCAGTGACTACAGGGGAAAGGGACAGCCCCAGCATTTT.

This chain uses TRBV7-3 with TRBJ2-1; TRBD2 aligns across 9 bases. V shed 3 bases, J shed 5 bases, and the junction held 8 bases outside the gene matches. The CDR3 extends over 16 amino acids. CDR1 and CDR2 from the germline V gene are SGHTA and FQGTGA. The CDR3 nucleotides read TGTGCCAGCAGCTTTGCGGGAGGGCCGAGGAACAATGAGCAGTTCTTC. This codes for CASSFAGGPRNNEQFF.

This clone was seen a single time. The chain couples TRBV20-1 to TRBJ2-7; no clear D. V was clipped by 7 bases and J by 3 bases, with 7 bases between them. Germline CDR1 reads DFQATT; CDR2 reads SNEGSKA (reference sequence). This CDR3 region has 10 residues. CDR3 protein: CSVRNYEQYF. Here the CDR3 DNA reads TGCAGTGTGAGAAACTACGAGCAGTACTTC.

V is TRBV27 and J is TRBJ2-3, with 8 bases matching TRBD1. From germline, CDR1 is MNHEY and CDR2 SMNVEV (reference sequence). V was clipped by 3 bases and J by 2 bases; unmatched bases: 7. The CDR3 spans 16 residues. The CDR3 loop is CASSFQTGVPTDTQYF. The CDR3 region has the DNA TGTGCCAGCAGTTTTCAGACAGGGGTGCCCACAGATACGCAGTATTTT.

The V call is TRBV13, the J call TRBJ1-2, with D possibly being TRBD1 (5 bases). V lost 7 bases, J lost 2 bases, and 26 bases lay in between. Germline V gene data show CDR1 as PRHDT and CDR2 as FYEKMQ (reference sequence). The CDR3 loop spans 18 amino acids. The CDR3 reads CASNEGLFGLGLNYGYTF. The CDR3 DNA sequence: TGTGCCAGCAACGAGGGGCTTTTTGGGTTGGGGTTAAACTATGGCTACACCTTC.

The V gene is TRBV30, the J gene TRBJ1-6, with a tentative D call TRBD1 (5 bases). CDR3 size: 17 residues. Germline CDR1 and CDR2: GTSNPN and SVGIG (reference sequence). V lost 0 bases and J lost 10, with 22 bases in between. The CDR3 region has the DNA TGTGCCTGGAGTGTACGGTCAGGGAGAGGGGAAGGATCACCCCTCCACTTT. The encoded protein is CAWSVRSGRGEGSPLHF.

CDR3 bases: TGTGCCAGCTCCTTTCATCAAGAGAAGGAAGCTTTCTTT. It codes for CASSFHQEKEAFF. J is TRBJ1-1 and V is TRBV18; D is undetermined. CDR3 length: 13 amino acids. Germline loops: CDR1 KGHSH, CDR2 LQKENI. The germline V and J ends were trimmed by 6 bases and 8 bases, with 16 bases remaining between them.

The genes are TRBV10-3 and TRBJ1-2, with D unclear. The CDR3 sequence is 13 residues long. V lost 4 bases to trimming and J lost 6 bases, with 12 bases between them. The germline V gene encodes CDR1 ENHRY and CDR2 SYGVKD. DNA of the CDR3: TGTGCCATCAGTGGACCCGTAGGTGATGGCTACACCTTC. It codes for CAISGPVGDGYTF.

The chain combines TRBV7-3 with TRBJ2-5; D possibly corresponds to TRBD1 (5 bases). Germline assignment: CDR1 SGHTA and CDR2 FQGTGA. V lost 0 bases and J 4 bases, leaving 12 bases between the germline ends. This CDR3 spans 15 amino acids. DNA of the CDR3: TGTGCCAGCAGCTTAACAGGGGCGAACGGAGAGACCCAGTACTTC. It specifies CASSLTGANGETQYF.

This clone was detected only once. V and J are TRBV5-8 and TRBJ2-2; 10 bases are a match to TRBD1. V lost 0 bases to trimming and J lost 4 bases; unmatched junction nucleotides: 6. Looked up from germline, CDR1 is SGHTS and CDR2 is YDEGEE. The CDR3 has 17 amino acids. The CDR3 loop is CASSLAPGTGVTGELFF. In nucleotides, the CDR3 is TGTGCCAGCAGCTTGGCCCCAGGGACAGGGGTCACCGGGGAGCTGTTTTTT.

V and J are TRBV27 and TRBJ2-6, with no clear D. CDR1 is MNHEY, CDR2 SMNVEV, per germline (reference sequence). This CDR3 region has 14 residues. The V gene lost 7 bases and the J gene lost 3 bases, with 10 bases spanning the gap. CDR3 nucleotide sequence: TGTGCCAGCACCCCCTGGGATGGGGCCAACGTCCTGACTTTC. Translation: CASTPWDGANVLTF.

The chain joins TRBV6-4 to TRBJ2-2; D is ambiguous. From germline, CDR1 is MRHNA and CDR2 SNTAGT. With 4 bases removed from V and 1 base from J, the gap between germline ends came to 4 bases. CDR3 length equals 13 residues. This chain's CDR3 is CASSAQNTGELFF. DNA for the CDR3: TGTGCCAGCAGTGCACAGAACACCGGGGAGCTGTTTTTT.

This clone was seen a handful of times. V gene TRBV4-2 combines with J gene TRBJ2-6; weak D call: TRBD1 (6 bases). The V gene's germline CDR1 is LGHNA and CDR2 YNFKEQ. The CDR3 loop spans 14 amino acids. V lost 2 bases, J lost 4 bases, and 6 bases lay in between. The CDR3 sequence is CASSQQGGANVLTF. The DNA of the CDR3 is TGTGCCAGCAGCCAACAGGGGGGGGCCAACGTCCTGACTTTC.

In DNA form, the CDR3 reads TGTGCCAGCAGCCCAGGGGCGGGAGCAGGGGAGAATGGCTACACCTTC. It translates to CASSPGAGAGENGYTF. The V and J genes are TRBV5-4 and TRBJ1-2; TRBD1 might be the D (6 bases). The germline CDR1 and CDR2 sequences are SGHNT and YYREEE (reference sequence). The CDR3 has 16 residues. Deletions cut 4 bases from V and 6 bases from J, with 22 bases between.

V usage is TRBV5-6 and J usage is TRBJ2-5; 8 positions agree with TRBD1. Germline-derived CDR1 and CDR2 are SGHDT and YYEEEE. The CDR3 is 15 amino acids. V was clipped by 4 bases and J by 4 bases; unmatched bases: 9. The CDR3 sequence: CASSPGDRLIETQYF. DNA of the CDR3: TGTGCCAGCAGCCCCGGGGACAGGCTGATAGAGACCCAGTACTTC.

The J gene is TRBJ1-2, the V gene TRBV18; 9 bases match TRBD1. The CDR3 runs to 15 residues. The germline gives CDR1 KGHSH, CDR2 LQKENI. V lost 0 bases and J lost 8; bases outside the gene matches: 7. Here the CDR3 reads CASSPPPDRGFGYTF. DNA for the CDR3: TGTGCCAGCTCACCACCACCGGACAGGGGCTTCGGCTACACCTTC.

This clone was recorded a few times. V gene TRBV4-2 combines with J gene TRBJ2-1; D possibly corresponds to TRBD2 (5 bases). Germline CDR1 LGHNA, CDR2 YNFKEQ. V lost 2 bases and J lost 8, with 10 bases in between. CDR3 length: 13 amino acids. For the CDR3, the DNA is TGTGCCAGCAGCCAACGTCCCGGGGATGAGCAGTTCTTC. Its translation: CASSQRPGDEQFF.

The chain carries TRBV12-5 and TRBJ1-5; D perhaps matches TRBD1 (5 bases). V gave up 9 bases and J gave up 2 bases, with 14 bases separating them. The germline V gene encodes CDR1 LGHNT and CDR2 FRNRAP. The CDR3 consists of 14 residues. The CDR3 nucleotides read TGTGCTAGCCTACCGGGGCTTGGCAATCAGCCCCAGCATTTT. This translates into CASLPGLGNQPQHF.

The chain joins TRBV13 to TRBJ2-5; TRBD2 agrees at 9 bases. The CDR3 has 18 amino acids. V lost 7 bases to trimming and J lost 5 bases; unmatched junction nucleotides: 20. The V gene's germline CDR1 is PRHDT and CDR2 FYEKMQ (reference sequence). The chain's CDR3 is CASTPPRLSGGIVETQYF. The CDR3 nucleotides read TGTGCCAGCACCCCTCCTCGGCTTAGCGGGGGTATAGTGGAGACCCAGTACTTC.

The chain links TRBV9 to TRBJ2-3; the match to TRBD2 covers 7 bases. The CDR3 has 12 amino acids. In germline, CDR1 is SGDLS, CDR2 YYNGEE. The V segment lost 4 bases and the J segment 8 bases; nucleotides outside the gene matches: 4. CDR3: CASSLGEGTQYF. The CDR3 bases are TGTGCCAGCAGCCTAGGGGAGGGTACGCAGTATTTT. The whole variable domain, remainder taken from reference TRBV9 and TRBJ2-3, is DSGVTQTPKHLITATGQRVTLRCSPRSGDLSVYWYQQSLDQGLQFLIQYYNGEERAKGNILERFSAQQFPDLHSELNLSSLELGDSALYFCASSLGEGTQYFGPGTRLTVL.

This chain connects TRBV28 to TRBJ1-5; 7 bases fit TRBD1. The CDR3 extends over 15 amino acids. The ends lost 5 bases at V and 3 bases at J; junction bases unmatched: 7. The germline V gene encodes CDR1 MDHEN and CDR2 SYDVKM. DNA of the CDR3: TGTGCCAGCAGTGACAGGGTAGGTTACAATCAGCCCCAGCATTTT. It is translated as CASSDRVGYNQPQHF.

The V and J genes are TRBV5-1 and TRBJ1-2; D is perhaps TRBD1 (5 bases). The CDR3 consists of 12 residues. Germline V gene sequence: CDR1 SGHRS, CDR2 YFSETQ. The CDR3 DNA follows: TGCGGTTCGGGGGATTTTAACTATGGCTACACCTTC. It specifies CGSGDFNYGYTF.